A single sample is the source of the 14 T cell receptor beta chains below, sequenced in a study of neurological immune-mediated disorders. One entry per CDR3 protein results from TCRdb running MiXCR on the 5' RACE reads. Of some 60,000 distinct CDR3 sequences listed, 2% to 2.5% are singletons. The material sequenced was PBMCs. These receptor sequences come from a man aged 45 to 65 with multiple sclerosis.

This clonotype was counted at least ten times. The chain combines TRBV6-5 with TRBJ2-2; either TRBD1 or TRBD2 may fit D (5 bases each). Trimming shortened V by 8 bases and J by 6 bases, and 16 bases separated the two germline ends. The germline gives CDR1 MNHEY, CDR2 SVGAGI. There are 14 residues in the CDR3. CDR3 coding DNA: TGTGCCAGCTCCCCGAGGGGCAGATCCGGGGAGCTGTTTTTT. It codes for CASSPRGRSGELFF.

The chain links TRBV19 to TRBJ2-5, with 7 bases fitting TRBD2. Germline V gene data show CDR1 as LNHDA and CDR2 as SQIVND (reference sequence). The CDR3 consists of 13 residues. Trimming removed 3 bases from V and 7 bases from J; junction bases left unmatched: 5. CDR3 sequence reads: CASSMGGGGTQYF. In DNA, the CDR3 is TGTGCCAGTAGTATGGGCGGCGGGGGGACCCAGTACTTC.

This clonotype was counted at least ten times. V usage is TRBV5-1 and J usage is TRBJ1-4; possibly TRBD1 for D (5 bases). Germline-derived CDR1 and CDR2 are SGHRS and YFSETQ. The ends were cut back, 5 bases at V and 2 bases at J, with 7 bases in the middle. The CDR3 has 13 amino acids. CDR3 bases: TGCGCCAGCAGGCAGGGTACTAATGAAAAACTGTTTTTT. Its protein product is CASRQGTNEKLFF.

This clonotype was seen repeatedly, ten times or more. The chain has TRBV9 and TRBJ1-1, with no clear D. V lost 3 bases, J lost 0 bases, and 6 bases lay in between. The CDR3 runs to 13 residues. CDR1 is SGDLS and CDR2 is YYNGEE in the germline V gene. The CDR3 DNA sequence: TGTGCCAGCAGCGGACGGCTGAACACTGAAGCTTTCTTT. Its translation: CASSGRLNTEAFF.

In its sample, this clonotype was seen many times. V gene TRBV20-1 combines with J gene TRBJ2-3; tentative D call: TRBD2 (5 bases). Trimming removed 6 bases from V and 1 base from J, with 14 bases in between. The CDR3 covers 14 residues. Looked up from germline, CDR1 is DFQATT and CDR2 is SNEGSKA (reference sequence). In DNA, the CDR3 is TGCAGTGCGGGATTAGTCGGGGGCACAGATACGCAGTATTTT. Protein: CSAGLVGGTDTQYF.

The chain joins TRBV20-1 to TRBJ1-2, with 7 bases matching TRBD1. The ends lost 0 bases at V and 2 bases at J; junction bases unmatched: 18. The CDR3 spans 19 residues. Germline CDR1 and CDR2: DFQATT and SNEGSKA (reference sequence). In nucleotides, the CDR3 is TGCAGTGCTAGAGATAAGCGGAGGGACAGCACCCTAATGAACTATGGCTACACCTTC. Protein sequence: CSARDKRRDSTLMNYGYTF.

This clonotype has at least ten counts. The chain joins TRBV6-1 to TRBJ2-3; TRBD1 aligns across 7 bases. Germline CDR1 is MNHNS and CDR2 is SASEGT. This CDR3 contains 15 residues. Trimming at V came to 3 bases and at J to 1 base, leaving 4 bases not matched to a gene. The chain's CDR3 is CASSDIGQGTDTQYF. CDR3 DNA: TGTGCCAGCAGTGATATAGGACAGGGCACAGATACGCAGTATTTT.

This clonotype was recorded many times. The rearrangement joins TRBV15 to TRBJ1-3; D is unclear. This CDR3 has 15 amino acids. V lost 0 bases and J lost 0, with 6 bases in between. Germline CDR1 and CDR2: LNHNV and YYDKDF (reference sequence). The CDR3 bases are TGTGCCACCAGCAGAGATGTGAGCTCTGGAAACACCATATATTTT. Translation gives CATSRDVSSGNTIYF.

This clonotype was observed at least ten times. V gene TRBV7-6 combines with J gene TRBJ1-3, with D uncertain. Germline CDR1 SGHVS, CDR2 FNYEAQ. V gave up 0 bases and J gave up 1 base, with 10 bases separating them. The CDR3 totals 16 residues. The CDR3 nucleotides read TGTGCCAGCAGCTTAGCGAGGGCATTATCTGGAAACACCATATATTTT. Protein product: CASSLARALSGNTIYF.

This clonotype was seen at least ten times. V is TRBV6-1 and J is TRBJ2-1; possibly TRBD1 or TRBD2 for D (5 bases each). Trimming shortened V by 2 bases and J by 7 bases, and 12 bases separated the two germline ends. The length of the CDR3 is 14 residues. Germline-derived CDR1 and CDR2 are MNHNS and SASEGT. This CDR3 is CASSESTGGNEQFF. The CDR3 DNA is TGTGCCAGCAGTGAATCAACAGGAGGAAATGAGCAGTTCTTC.

At least ten counts were recorded for this clonotype. The chain is built from TRBV20-1 and TRBJ2-1; D unclear. The V gene lost 4 bases and the J gene lost 7 bases, with 20 bases spanning the gap. From germline, CDR1 is DFQATT and CDR2 SNEGSKA (reference sequence). The CDR3 runs to 15 residues. Written as DNA, the CDR3 is TGCAGTGCTATGTCGAGACACCTTAAGGGAAATGAGCAGTTCTTC. This encodes CSAMSRHLKGNEQFF.

This clonotype was seen ten or more times. The genes are TRBV5-6 and TRBJ2-7; 8 bases are shared with TRBD2. Per the germline V gene, CDR1 is SGHDT and CDR2 is YYEEEE. Trimming took 2 bases from V and 4 from J; bases not matched to a gene: 11. The CDR3 sequence is 16 residues long. DNA of the CDR3: TGTGCCAGCAGCTTCCGACCGGGACTAGGGTCGTACGAGCAGTACTTC. It encodes CASSFRPGLGSYEQYF.

In this sample, this clonotype turned up many times. V is TRBV6-5 and J is TRBJ1-1; TRBD1 matches at 7 bases. The germline gives CDR1 MNHEY, CDR2 SVGAGI. The junction had 4 bases not matched to a gene; V was cut back by 5 bases and J by 4 bases. CDR3 size: 13 residues. CDR3 residues: CASSLTGLTEAFF. In DNA form, the CDR3 reads TGTGCCAGCAGTCTGACAGGGCTCACTGAAGCTTTCTTT.

This clonotype was counted many times. This chain connects TRBV5-5 to TRBJ2-3, with 9 bases identical to TRBD2. The CDR3 consists of 15 residues. Germline values: CDR1 SGHKS, CDR2 YYEKEE (reference sequence). V shed 3 bases, J shed 3 bases, and the junction held 5 bases outside the gene matches. CDR3 DNA sequence: TGTGCCAGCAGCTCTGCGGGGGGGAATACAGATACGCAGTATTTT. Amino acids: CASSSAGGNTDTQYF.